This is a list of T cell receptor beta chains from one sample in a study of T cell responses to AZD1222 COVID-19 vaccine. Repertoires were generated with immunoSEQ multiplex PCR, while TCRdb's copy carries only in-frame clones and drops some. This sample yields 140,000 to 150,000 clones, of which roughly nine tenths are seen a single time; around 4.9% belongs to the top ten. The source was peripheral blood, collected on day 0 of AZD1222 vaccination. Receptors originate from an adult in good health. Each CDR3 is given with its conserved first and last residue. Fields, in order: D gene, V gene, J gene, clone size, CDR3 DNA, CDR3 protein. D genes are given only for firm matches. The size field is filled for only some rows; it gives once, few, many or a size class.

NA	TRBV20-1	TRBJ1-6	NA	TGCAGTGTATCACCCCTCCACTTT	CSVSPLHF
NA	TRBV7-2	TRBJ2-1	NA	TGTGCCAGCAGCTTAGCGGGGGACAAGCAGTTCTTC	CASSLAGDKQFF
NA	TRBV7-3	TRBJ1-1	NA	TGTGCCAGCAGCTTAACACAGGAGGACACTGAAGCTTTCTTT	CASSLTQEDTEAFF
NA	TRBV30	TRBJ1-1	NA	TGTGCCTGGAGTGTACTAAGGAACACTGAAGCTTTCTTT	CAWSVLRNTEAFF
NA	TRBV30	TRBJ1-2	once	TGTGCCCAAAGGGCCCCGTCCAACTATGGCTACACCTTC	CAQRAPSNYGYTF
NA	TRBV28	TRBJ1-5	few	TGTGCCAGCAGCCCTTTGGGGACATTTCTTTATAGCAATCAGCCCCAGCATTTT	CASSPLGTFLYSNQPQHF
NA	TRBV12-3/TRBV12-4	TRBJ1-2	NA	TGTGCCAGCAGCAAGAACTATGGCTACACCTTC	CASSKNYGYTF
NA	TRBV11-3	TRBJ2-5	once	TGTGCCAGCAGCTTCGGGGCGGGAGAGACCCAGTACTTC	CASSFGAGETQYF
TRBD2	TRBV11-3	TRBJ2-1	NA	TGTGCCAGCAGCCTCCGGACTAGCGGGAAGCGAGAGCAGTTCTTC	CASSLRTSGKREQFF
TRBD2	TRBV30	TRBJ2-1	NA	TGTGCCTGGAGTGAGAATAGCGGGAGGGCCACTGAGCAGTTCTTC	CAWSENSGRATEQFF
NA	TRBV4-2	TRBJ2-7	NA	TGTGCCAGCAGCCTAGAAAGAGCAGTATACGAGCAGTACTTC	CASSLERAVYEQYF
NA	TRBV6-5	TRBJ2-2	few	TGTGCCAGCAGTTACGGAACATGGAGAACCGGGGAGCTGTTTTTT	CASSYGTWRTGELFF
NA	TRBV15	TRBJ1-3	NA	TGTGCCACCAGCAGAGGTGCATCTGGAAACACCATATATTTT	CATSRGASGNTIYF
NA	TRBV3-1/TRBV3-2	TRBJ1-1	NA	TGTGCCAGCAGCCAAGAGAGTCGGGGGAAGACTGAAGCTTTCTTT	CASSQESRGKTEAFF
NA	TRBV5-1	TRBJ2-7	NA	TGCGCCAGCAGCCCCTCCGGGACCCTCCAAGCAGTGGACGAGCAGTACTTC	CASSPSGTLQAVDEQYF
NA	TRBV4-1	TRBJ1-3	NA	TGCGCCAGCAGCCAAGCAGGGGCCACCATATATTTT	CASSQAGATIYF
NA	TRBV28	TRBJ1-2	NA	TGTGCCAGCAGTTTGACCTTTAACTATGGCTACACCTTC	CASSLTFNYGYTF
NA	TRBV7-2	TRBJ1-3	NA	TGTGCCAGCAGCTTCAGTAGGGCTGGAAACACCATATATTTT	CASSFSRAGNTIYF
NA	TRBV4-3	TRBJ1-2	NA	TGCGCCAGCAGCCAATCAAGTAACTATGGCTACACCTTC	CASSQSSNYGYTF
NA	TRBV27	TRBJ1-6	NA	TGTGCCAGCATGCGCGTCGCCAAGAGCTCCTATAATTCACCCCTCCACTTT	CASMRVAKSSYNSPLHF
TRBD2	TRBV15	TRBJ2-5	NA	TGTGCCACCAGTGCGGCTAGCGGGTTCCAAGAGACCCAGTACTTC	CATSAASGFQETQYF
NA	TRBV9	TRBJ1-5	once	TGTGCCAGCAGCGTAGATGGGGTTCGCAATCAGCCCCAGCATTTT	CASSVDGVRNQPQHF
NA	TRBV28	TRBJ1-2	NA	TGTGCCAGCTCTCGGCAAAACTATGGCTACACCTTC	CASSRQNYGYTF
NA	TRBV18	TRBJ1-3	NA	TGTGCCAGCTCACCAACGCTTGAGGGGAACACCATATATTTT	CASSPTLEGNTIYF
NA	TRBV5-1	TRBJ2-6	NA	TGCGCCAGCAGGCCGGGCTCTGGGGCCAACGTCCTGACTTTC	CASRPGSGANVLTF
TRBD1	TRBV7-8	TRBJ2-1	NA	TGTGCCAGCAGAAATCCGGGACAGCACTACAATGAGCAGTTCTTC	CASRNPGQHYNEQFF
TRBD1	TRBV5-1	TRBJ2-7	few	TGCGCCAGCACTCAGTTTCGGACAGGGCACGACGAGCAGTACTTC	CASTQFRTGHDEQYF
NA	TRBV12-5	TRBJ2-3	NA	TGTGCTAGTGCTTCCAGCACAGATACGCAGTATTTT	CASASSTDTQYF
TRBD1	TRBV2	TRBJ1-2	NA	TGTGCCAGCAGTACGGGACAGACTAACTATGGCTACACCTTC	CASSTGQTNYGYTF
TRBD2	TRBV4-3	TRBJ2-1	NA	TGCGCCAGCAGCCAAATCATACTAGCGGGAGGAGACAATGAGCAGTTCTTC	CASSQIILAGGDNEQFF
NA	TRBV29-1	TRBJ2-7	NA	TGCAGCGTCCTCACCCACTCCTACGAGCAGTACTTC	CSVLTHSYEQYF
NA	TRBV7-6	TRBJ2-3	NA	TGTGCCAGCAGCTTAGGGTTTGGTGGGAACACAGATACGCAGTATTTT	CASSLGFGGNTDTQYF
NA	TRBV28	TRBJ1-5	NA	TGTGCCAGCCAAATAGTACGGGGGCAGCCCCAGCATTTT	CASQIVRGQPQHF
NA	TRBV29-1	TRBJ1-1	NA	TGCAGCGTTGGCTGGGAGGCTGAAGCTTTCTTT	CSVGWEAEAFF
NA	TRBV7-9	TRBJ2-5	NA	TGTGCCAGCAGCTTAGCCGGGGCGGAGACCCAGTACTTC	CASSLAGAETQYF
NA	TRBV2	TRBJ2-6	NA	TGTGCCAGCAGTGACGTCCGTAGGGCTGGGGCCAACGTCCTGACTTTC	CASSDVRRAGANVLTF
NA	TRBV7-2	TRBJ2-7	NA	TGTGCCAGCAGCTTACTTGGGGCGTTGGACGAGCAGTACTTC	CASSLLGALDEQYF
NA	TRBV18	TRBJ2-3	once	TGTGCCAGCTCGTCCGGAGGGGGAGGTGGCACAGATACGCAGTATTTT	CASSSGGGGGTDTQYF
TRBD2	TRBV18	TRBJ2-1	NA	TGTGCCAGCTCACCACGGGGACTAGCGGAATACAATGAGCAGTTCTTC	CASSPRGLAEYNEQFF
NA	TRBV2	TRBJ2-1	once	TGTGCCAGCGACCGGGACAACAATGAGCAGTTCTTC	CASDRDNNEQFF
NA	TRBV18	TRBJ2-2	NA	TGTGCCAGCTCACCAGGTGTTGACACCGGGGAGCTGTTTTTT	CASSPGVDTGELFF
TRBD2	TRBV6-6	TRBJ2-7	few	TGTGCCAGCACCGGGACTAGCGGGAGTTCCCACGAGCAGTACTTC	CASTGTSGSSHEQYF
NA	TRBV10-3	TRBJ2-5	NA	TGTGCCACCTGCTTGTCCCTGGGGGCCAAAGAGACCCAGTACTTC	CATCLSLGAKETQYF
NA	TRBV5-8	TRBJ2-2	NA	TGTGCCAGCAGCTTGGGTCAGGGAAACACCGGGGAGCTGTTTTTT	CASSLGQGNTGELFF
TRBD2	TRBV7-9	TRBJ2-2	NA	TGTGCCAGCAGCTTGGGACTAGCGGCCACCGGGGAGCTGTTTTTT	CASSLGLAATGELFF
NA	TRBV2	TRBJ2-1	NA	TGTGCCAGCAGTTTACGAGACACCCGATACAATGAGCAGTTCTTC	CASSLRDTRYNEQFF
NA	TRBV7-2	TRBJ2-2	NA	TGTGCCAGCAGCTCCGGACCCAACACCGGGGAGCTGTTTTTT	CASSSGPNTGELFF